This T cell receptor beta chain was sequenced during a study of shared clonotypes between healthy human individuals. Study conclusions and caveats: Sampling covered nothing but blood. Tissue TCR repertoires likely differ from those found in blood.

The V end was cut by 3 bases, the J end by 0 bases, with 3 bases between. Germline V gene lookup returns CDR1 GTSNPN and CDR2 SVGIG (reference sequence). CDR3 size: 12 residues. Produced via immunoSEQ multiplex PCR; TCRdb's table is partial and in-frame only. Of about 490,000 clones detected, about three quarters appear once; the ten largest clones hold over 10%. Comments on this clone: The target antigen is unknown.

Sequenced: PBMCs. This TCR derives from a woman between 40 and 50 years old in good health. Some clones in this sample may be carry-over from other donors' samples. The chain couples TRBV30 to TRBJ1-3; D gene ambiguous. CDR3 coding DNA: TGTGCCTGGAGGTCCTCTGGAAACACCATATATTTT. Translated: CAWRSSGNTIYF.